This T cell receptor (beta chain) was retrieved from a study of blood T cells in healthy people across ages. Together with a sample-barcoded 5' primer, a J-beta primer mix was included in a second PCR lasting about 7 to 11 cycles. TCRdb processed the 5' RACE reads anew with MiXCR; each CDR3 protein has one entry. The sample records fewer than 2 million distinct CDR3 sequences, about 39% being singletons. Per the germline V gene, CDR1 is SGHVS and CDR2 is FQNEAQ. The CDR3 is 16 residues long. V was trimmed by 4 bases and J by 0 bases, leaving 13 bases between them. Isolation recovered at least 7 million PBMCs from every sample. This clonotype was counted between two and nine times.

This sequence was found in a human donor in good health. This chain connects TRBV7-8 to TRBJ1-5; D is unclear. Sequences were obtained from blood. The CDR3: CASSSGRLYSNQPQHF. CDR3 nucleotide sequence: TGTGCCAGCAGCTCCGGGCGACTTTATAGCAATCAGCCCCAGCATTTT.